Shown below are 14 T cell receptor beta chains from a single sample sequenced in a study of T-cell memory formation after mild COVID-19. TCRdb ran MiXCR on the 5' RACE reads and lists one entry per CDR3 protein. The sample has some 65,000 distinct CDR3 sequences, approximately 15% seen once; the top ten hold about a third. What was sequenced was PBMCs or a T cell subset sorted from them (not recorded which). Every receptor here comes from an adult woman who had mild COVID-19 (a few samples of this study predate the infection). Cell type and time point are not known.

DNA for the CDR3: TGTGCCAGCAGTTCCTCCCGGACCTCGGCCCAGCATTTT. This sequence encodes CASSSSRTSAQHF. This chain joins TRBV12-3 or TRBV12-4 and TRBJ1-5; D gene uncertain. Deletions cut 4 bases from V and 11 bases from J, with 15 bases between. There are 13 residues in the CDR3.

This clonotype was detected ten times or more. The genes are TRBV5-1 and TRBJ2-1, with D possibly being TRBD1 or TRBD2 (6 bases each). The V and J ends lost 4 bases and 4 bases respectively, with 18 bases between them. CDR3 size: 16 residues. CDR1 SGHRS and CDR2 YFSETQ come from the germline V gene. This chain's CDR3 is CASSPGVGAEYNEQFF. As DNA, the CDR3 is TGCGCCAGCAGCCCGGGGGTGGGGGCCGAATACAATGAGCAGTTCTTC.

The chain recombines TRBV7-9 with TRBJ1-2, with TRBD1 matching 7 bases. The CDR3 is made up of 15 amino acids. The V segment lost 1 base and the J segment 2 bases; nucleotides outside the gene matches: 4. CDR1 SEHNR and CDR2 FQNEAQ come from the germline V gene (reference sequence). The CDR3 loop is CASSLGDRVNYGYTF. CDR3 in DNA: TGTGCCAGCAGCTTAGGCGACAGGGTCAACTATGGCTACACCTTC.

This chain connects TRBV7-6 to TRBJ2-3; 14 bases are a match to TRBD2. CDR3 length equals 17 residues. V shed 4 bases and J 5 bases; nucleotides not matched to a gene: 8. CDR1 and CDR2 (germline): SGHVS, FNYEAQ. CDR3 loop: CASSYGTSGRGGDTQYF. CDR3 nucleotides: TGTGCCAGCAGCTACGGGACTAGCGGGAGAGGAGGAGATACGCAGTATTTT.

The chain links TRBV20-1 to TRBJ1-2, with D maybe TRBD1 (6 bases). This CDR3 spans 12 amino acids. Per germline, CDR1 DFQATT and CDR2 SNEGSKA (reference sequence). V lost 5 bases and J 4 bases, leaving 11 bases between the germline ends. CDR3 in amino acids: CSAYREGYGYTF. The CDR3 nucleotides are TGCAGTGCTTACAGGGAGGGCTATGGCTACACCTTC.

The chain carries TRBV12-3 or TRBV12-4 and TRBJ1-1; D unresolved. V was shortened by 2 bases and J by 7 bases, with 5 bases between the two germline ends. The CDR3 extends over 11 amino acids. For the CDR3, the DNA is TGTGCCAGCAGTTTATCCCATGAAGCTTTCTTT. Translation: CASSLSHEAFF.

This clonotype appeared a few times. V usage is TRBV30 and J usage is TRBJ1-3, with D unresolved. Between the trimmed V and J ends, which lost 0 bases and 3 bases, there was a span of 9 bases. The CDR3 loop spans 14 amino acids. Germline lookup yields CDR1 GTSNPN and CDR2 SVGIG (reference sequence). CDR3 loop: CAWSVPGYGNTIYF. In DNA form, the CDR3 reads TGTGCCTGGAGTGTACCGGGATATGGAAACACCATATATTTT.

This clonotype came up a few times. The junction and the germline gene differ at one end; a read error may be behind it. The genes are TRBV9 and TRBJ2-3; TRBD2 aligns across 9 bases. Germline CDR1 and CDR2: SGDLS and YYNGEE. The CDR3 is made up of 14 amino acids. Here the CDR3 reads CASSVSSSGAPQGF. CDR3 DNA: TGTGCCAGCAGCGTTTCATCTAGCGGGGCACCCCAGGGTTTT.

This rearrangement joins TRBV12-3 or TRBV12-4 to TRBJ1-1; no firm D call. This CDR3 is built from 12 residues. V was shortened by 2 bases and J by 5 bases, with 6 bases between the two germline ends. The CDR3 loop reads CASSLQGTEAFF. CDR3 sequence (DNA): TGTGCCAGCAGTTTACAAGGGACTGAAGCTTTCTTT.

The chain employs TRBV6-5 and TRBJ1-1, with D possibly TRBD1 on 5 matching bases. The CDR3 extends over 13 amino acids. Germline CDR1 MNHEY, CDR2 SVGAGI. V was cut by 4 bases and J by 3 bases, with 9 bases left in between. CDR3 coding DNA: TGTGCCAGCAGTTTGGTGGGGGACACTGAAGCTTTCTTT. Its translation is CASSLVGDTEAFF.

This chain links TRBV5-1 with TRBJ2-7, with a weak D call TRBD2 (6 bases). From germline, CDR1 is SGHRS and CDR2 YFSETQ. Trimming took 0 bases from V and 2 from J, leaving 12 bases between them. The CDR3 contains 15 residues. CDR3 amino acids: CASSLVGGTPYEQYF. DNA of the CDR3: TGCGCCAGCAGCTTGGTAGGCGGGACCCCCTACGAGCAGTACTTC.

V and J are TRBV4-2 and TRBJ1-2; 8 bases match TRBD1. Germline CDR1 and CDR2: LGHNA and YNFKEQ. The CDR3 consists of 15 residues. With 4 bases clipped from V and 8 bases from J, the junction kept 12 bases outside the gene matches. This CDR3 is CASSRQGARGDGYTF. CDR3 coding DNA: TGTGCCAGCAGCCGGCAGGGGGCGCGAGGGGACGGCTACACCTTC.

The V and J genes are TRBV12-3 or TRBV12-4 and TRBJ2-1; D remains ambiguous. The length of the CDR3 is 12 residues. Trimming took 5 bases from V and 5 from J, leaving 7 bases between them. CDR3 protein: CASSHGNNEQFF. CDR3 bases: TGTGCCAGCAGTCACGGTAACAATGAGCAGTTCTTC.

The chain has TRBV15 and TRBJ2-2, with D possibly TRBD2 on 5 matching bases. CDR3 length equals 13 residues. V was shortened by 9 bases and J by 1 base, with 9 bases between the two germline ends. Germline V gene sequence: CDR1 LNHNV, CDR2 YYDKDF (reference sequence). DNA of the CDR3: TGTGCCACGGGAGAGGGGAACACCGGGGAGCTGTTTTTT. Translating it yields CATGEGNTGELFF. Complete variable domain (other parts from reference TRBV15 and TRBJ2-2): DAMVIQNPRYQVTQFGKPVTLSCSQTLNHNVMYWYQQKSSQAPKLLFHYYDKDFNNEADTPDNFQSRRPNTSFCFLDIRSPGLGDTAMYLCATGEGNTGELFFGEGSRLTVL.